This TCR beta chain was captured in a study of blood T cell repertoires in COVID-19. Across the whole study: COVID-19 samples collected from the United States, Italy and Spain covered acute and convalescent phases. T cells, B-cell-depleted T cells, or PBMCs provided the cDNA or gDNA that served as material.

Membership in each cohort depended on participant-reported clinical history. Authors' processing steps: Nucleated cell number was recorded as an estimate derived from reference gene primer amplification. Produced via immunoSEQ multiplex PCR; TCRdb's table is partial and in-frame only. Clone size and the V and J calls come from that table; the DNA yielded D and trimming. In the table there are about 300,000 clones, 85% to 90% of which are singletons. The length of the CDR3 is 14 residues. Losses at the gene ends were 3 bases for V and 6 bases for J; bases not matched to a gene: 6. The germline V gene has CDR1 KGHSH and CDR2 LQKENI.

The chain is built from TRBV18 and TRBJ2-7; 9 positions agree with TRBD1. The sequence came from a man aged 25 to 40 who had recovered from COVID-19. The source material was PBMCs or T cells enriched from blood (not recorded which). The CDR3 reads CASSPGQGPSEQYF. CDR3 sequence (DNA): TGTGCCAGCTCACCGGGACAGGGTCCCTCCGAGCAGTACTTC.